This T cell receptor beta chain was found in a study of blood T cell repertoires in COVID-19 (dated by TCRdb to 2020 to 2022). The study in broad terms: Collaborator samples came from the United States, Italy and Spain and covered acute and convalescent phases of COVID-19. Deeply sampled blood TCRbeta repertoires from subjects exposed to, actively infected with, or recovered from COVID-19 were included in the dataset. The samples were drawn from two sources: the first 160 participants of the ongoing ImmuneRACE study, and some 1,300 subjects contributed by 6 global collaborators. Sample metadata almost always included a de-identified subject ID, COVID-19 status, age in years and sex. The repertoires were released in a freely available public database meant as a resource for research on the immune response to SARS-CoV-2. The prospective study material was composed of cDNA or gDNA derived from T cells, B-cell-depleted T cells, or PBMCs. HLA class I and class II types, where available, came from metadata supplied by the sample provider rather than from assay-based typing.

Comments on this clone: It lacks a known antigen. No much larger clone exists at a distance of one base, and base qualities are not known.

Results the study describes overall, beyond this receptor: The quantity of clinical and demographic metadata differed by source and by participant and was supplied without curation.

The immunoSEQ Assay, a bias-controlled multiplex PCR, was used to amplify TCRbeta CDR3 regions from genomic DNA. Turning to the authors' computational methods: The number of nucleated cells in each sample was estimated by amplification of reference gene primers within the assay. To quantify the absolute abundance of each unique TCRbeta CDR3 rearrangement, sequence reads were collapsed and filtered. For each sample, productive Simpson clonality was calculated by taking the square root of Simpson's diversity index across productive rearrangements. Drawn from immuneACCESS, this table holds only the in-frame rearrangements with V and J called that TCRdb kept. Clones are partly lost; checked studies trace under half to an unresolved V gene and leave the rest unexplained. The V and J calls and clone size are taken from that table; D and trimming were inferred from the DNA. For this sample the table gives approximately 290,000 clones, of which around 91% were detected only once. Roughly 4.3% of the sample belongs to the ten largest clones.

Participants in the prospective study were enrolled through a virtual design, were aged about 18 to 90 years, and lived in fewer than 30 United States geographic areas. In the prospective study, cohorts were assigned on the basis of participant-reported clinical history obtained from a screening survey and a study questionnaire. In the prospective study, mobile phlebotomists collected whole blood, serum and a nasopharyngeal or oropharyngeal swab from each participant. Participants in the prospective study had the option to provide additional blood draws and questionnaires over a roughly 2-month period. Blood samples from the prospective study were shipped frozen or at room temperature prior to DNA extraction. The germline V gene (reference sequence) supplies CDR1 GTSNPN and CDR2 SVGIG. V and J are truncated by 5 bases and 4 bases respectively, leaving an intervening sequence of 17 bases. The CDR3 covers 15 residues, taking in both the cysteine and the phenylalanine. This entry keeps only the CDR3 DNA: 45 bases, framed from base 1.

The clonotype comes from a woman aged 18-29 years with acute COVID-19. The sample consisted of PBMCs or T cells enriched from blood (not recorded which). Here the chain combines TRBV30 and TRBJ1-4; TRBD1 is a weak D gene call, 6 bases matching. The CDR3 in this case is CAWGVPGQLNEKLFF. The DNA sequence is given as TGTGCCTGGGGAGTCCCCGGACAGCTTAATGAAAAACTGTTTTTT.